A single sample gave rise to the 15 T cell receptor beta chains below, sequenced in a study of early T cells in non-severe SARS-CoV-2 infection. TCRdb reanalysed the 5' RACE reads using MiXCR and keeps one entry per CDR3 protein. The table has roughly 48,000 distinct CDR3 sequences, around 6% seen once. The sequencing sample was made of whole blood. These receptors originate from an adult who was a healthcare worker with PCR-confirmed SARS-CoV-2 infection or an uninfected control (not recorded which).

This chain joins TRBV7-2 and TRBJ2-4, with D possibly matching TRBD2 (6 bases). This CDR3 spans 18 amino acids. Between the trimmed V and J ends, which lost 1 base and 0 bases, there was a span of 16 bases. Germline V CDR1 and CDR2: SGHTA, FQGNSA. The CDR3 DNA sequence: TGTGCCAGCAGCTTAGTTGGTAGGGGAGGACTAGCCAAAAACATTCAGTACTTC. It translates to CASSLVGRGGLAKNIQYF.

The chain carries TRBV24-1 and TRBJ1-1, with D maybe TRBD1 (5 bases). The CDR3 has 14 residues. Germline CDR1 reads KGHDR; CDR2 reads SFDVKD. Trimming left V 6 bases short and J 4 bases short, with 14 bases between. In nucleotides, the CDR3 is TGTGCCACCAGTTCTAAAGGGGACTTCACTGAAGCTTTCTTT. Residues: CATSSKGDFTEAFF.

This clonotype was found a few times. V and J are TRBV5-1 and TRBJ2-3, with a weak D call TRBD2 (6 bases). Germline CDR1 SGHRS, CDR2 YFSETQ. V was pared by 1 base and J by 2 bases, with 14 bases between. The CDR3 sequence is 16 residues long. The CDR3 nucleotides are TGCGCCAGCAGCTTGCAGTTGGGGACTCCCACAGATACGCAGTATTTT. Its translation: CASSLQLGTPTDTQYF.

A note on this clonotype: A much larger clone is a single base away; this may be a read error. The chain couples TRBV27 to TRBJ2-1, with 8 bases fitting TRBD2. Germline-derived CDR1 and CDR2 are MNHEY and SMNVEV (reference sequence). The CDR3 covers 12 residues. CDR3 sequence: CATGLAVNELFF. The CDR3 DNA reads as TGTGCCACTGGACTAGCCGTCAATGAGCTGTTCTTC.

This clonotype was observed at least ten times. The rearrangement links TRBV7-8 to TRBJ1-2; D possibly corresponds to TRBD1 (6 bases). Trimming left V 5 bases short and J 3 bases short, with 16 bases between. This CDR3 spans 15 amino acids. Germline V lookup: CDR1 SGHVS, CDR2 FQNEAQ. For the CDR3, the DNA is TGTGCCAGCAGCCTCCGGGACACCGCTGACTATGGCTACACCTTC. It specifies CASSLRDTADYGYTF.

The rearrangement uses TRBV29-1 and TRBJ2-7; 8 bases map to TRBD2. Trimming at V came to 3 bases and at J to 1 base, leaving 2 bases not matched to a gene. CDR1 and CDR2 (germline): SQVTM, ANQGSEA. This CDR3 spans 13 amino acids. In DNA, the CDR3 is TGCAGCGTTGATGTAGCGGGGTCCTACGAGCAGTACTTC. Translated: CSVDVAGSYEQYF.

At least ten counts were recorded for this clonotype. The rearrangement links TRBV20-1 to TRBJ1-4; possibly TRBD1 for D (5 bases). Germline V lookup: CDR1 DFQATT, CDR2 SNEGSKA (reference sequence). Trimming stripped 1 base from V and 7 bases from J, with 13 bases between. This CDR3 comprises 14 residues. The CDR3, as DNA: TGCAGTGCTAGAGTTACGGGGCGGGCTGAAAAACTGTTTTTT. It specifies CSARVTGRAEKLFF.

This clonotype appeared many times. This chain uses TRBV5-4 with TRBJ2-1; 10 bases are shared with TRBD2. The germline V gene encodes CDR1 SGHNT and CDR2 YYREEE (reference sequence). This CDR3 has 15 amino acids. V lost 0 bases and J lost 10; bases outside the gene matches: 7. The CDR3: CASSLERGGREEQFF. CDR3 sequence (DNA): TGTGCCAGCAGCTTGGAGCGGGGGGGCCGAGAGGAGCAGTTCTTC.

This clonotype was seen at least ten times. V is TRBV4-1 and J is TRBJ1-6, with TRBD1 matching 11 bases. V lost 2 bases to trimming and J lost 14 bases; unmatched junction nucleotides: 11. The germline gives CDR1 MGHRA, CDR2 YSYEKL. The CDR3 has 16 amino acids. The CDR3 region is CASSQLTRDRGSSLHF. CDR3 nucleotides: TGCGCCAGCAGCCAACTTACCCGGGACAGGGGGAGTTCCCTCCACTTT.

This chain uses TRBV28 with TRBJ1-2; TRBD1 aligns across 9 bases. V was clipped by 5 bases and J by 4 bases; unmatched bases: 11. This CDR3 contains 16 residues. The germline gives CDR1 MDHEN, CDR2 SYDVKM. The CDR3 DNA sequence: TGTGCCAGCAGTACTCGCCGGGACAGGGCTAGCTATGGCTACACCTTC. Translation gives CASSTRRDRASYGYTF.

This clonotype was recorded a few times. The chain links TRBV7-9 to TRBJ2-1; no clear D. Germline assignment: CDR1 SEHNR and CDR2 FQNEAQ (reference sequence). Trimming removed 5 bases at V and 6 bases at J, with 26 bases between. The CDR3 consists of 18 residues. The CDR3 loop reads CASSRKSPVPSVGNEQFF. The CDR3 DNA reads TGTGCCAGCAGCCGAAAGTCCCCAGTCCCCTCGGTGGGCAATGAGCAGTTCTTC.

This clonotype was seen at least ten times. The rearrangement links TRBV7-2 to TRBJ2-1; perhaps TRBD1 as D (7 bases). V gave up 2 bases and J gave up 0 bases, with 17 bases separating them. There are 18 residues in the CDR3. Germline V lookup: CDR1 SGHTA, CDR2 FQGNSA. This chain's CDR3 is CASSLHGPGGGSYNEQFF. DNA for the CDR3: TGTGCCAGCAGCTTACACGGGCCAGGGGGAGGCTCCTACAATGAGCAGTTCTTC.

In its sample, this clonotype was seen many times. Written as DNA, the CDR3 is TGTGCCAGCAACCGGAGACTACCGTATAATTCACCCCTCCACTTT. Residues: CASNRRLPYNSPLHF. This chain connects TRBV6-5 to TRBJ1-6; no definite D call. CDR3 size: 15 residues. The germline CDR1 and CDR2 sequences are MNHEY and SVGAGI. V was pared by 7 bases and J by 4 bases, with 14 bases between.

In this sample, this clonotype turned up a few times. The rearrangement uses TRBV19 and TRBJ1-6, with a possible D match to TRBD1 (5 bases). The V end lost 5 bases, the J end lost 7 bases, and 15 bases lay between the germline ends. CDR1 LNHDA and CDR2 SQIVND come from the germline V gene (reference sequence). The CDR3 sequence is 15 residues long. The CDR3 bases are TGTGCCAGTAGTGAAGCCAGGGAAGGCAATTCACCCCTCCACTTT. Translating it yields CASSEAREGNSPLHF.

This clonotype was observed at least ten times. The J gene is TRBJ2-5, the V gene TRBV29-1; possibly TRBD2 for D (6 bases). This CDR3 has 13 amino acids. Trimming removed 4 bases from V and 4 bases from J, with 13 bases in between. Germline CDR1 SQVTM, CDR2 ANQGSEA. DNA for the CDR3: TGCAGCGTTGCTGGGGGAGGTAGAGAGACCCAGTACTTC. Its translation is CSVAGGGRETQYF.